These T cell receptor beta chains were read from a single sample in a study of cytomegalovirus exposure and HLA in healthy donors. Using immunoSEQ multiplex PCR, the repertoire was profiled, and TCRdb retains in-frame clones only, with some absent. The repertoire holds roughly 120,000 clones, with about 80% as singletons. The sequenced sample consisted of PBMCs. These TCRs come from a male donor in good health and CMV-seronegative. Each CDR3 is given without its conserved first and last residue.

j_call v_call cdr3_aa
TRBJ2-7 TRBV10-3 AISEGGTVASYEQY
TRBJ1-1 TRBV10-1 ASREPGTSDTEAF
TRBJ1-2 TRBV7-9 ASSLAGRNYGYT
TRBJ1-2 TRBV7-2 ASSPTPGGLS
TRBJ2-7 TRBV6-5 ASRMTTEQY
TRBJ2-7 TRBV28 ASSQTSGSYYEQY
TRBJ2-7 TRBV5-1 ASRGTGNEQY
TRBJ1-5 TRBV5-1 ASSPGWGDQPQH
TRBJ2-7 TRBV11-1 ASSLVLALLHEQY
TRBJ2-6 TRBV30 AWSQDSGANVLT
TRBJ1-3 TRBV4-3 ASSQDFGTGGNTIY
TRBJ2-1 TRBV5-1 ASSKGDRAYNEQF
TRBJ2-7 TRBV27 ASRVLAGVSYEQY
TRBJ2-5 TRBV5-4 ASSPPGTLQETQY
TRBJ1-4 TRBV19 ASNKGQGAPNEKLF
TRBJ1-1 TRBV5-1 ASSLVGGAGTEAF
TRBJ2-5 TRBV2 ASTPGQGRETQY
TRBJ1-2 TRBV20-1 RGGDYGYT
TRBJ1-5 TRBV4-1 ASSQGPLARDQPQH
TRBJ1-5 TRBV7-2 ASSASGNQPQH
TRBJ2-7 TRBV14 ASSREVKLTSGRAKPYEQY
TRBJ2-7 TRBV18 ASSQGLVGQEQY
TRBJ2-5 TRBV6-4 ASSDSTSGQETQY
TRBJ2-7 TRBV28 ASSPGTGPEQY
TRBJ1-1 TRBV9 ASSDRGTTEAF
TRBJ2-5 TRBV2 ASRRGLETQY
TRBJ2-7 TRBV11-2 ASSLAGLAGGVTYEQY
TRBJ1-3 TRBV15 ATSRGTATGNTIY
TRBJ1-4 TRBV11-2 ASSLVPGLNEKLF
TRBJ2-7 TRBV19 ASSGLAGAYEQY
TRBJ2-7 TRBV9 ASSGGDADSYEQY
TRBJ1-2 TRBV6-1 ASSTGYGYT
TRBJ1-5 TRBV6-6 ASSHRGGTSNQPQH
TRBJ2-7 TRBV5-6 ASSTRTGGSYEQY
TRBJ1-2 TRBV29-1 SAGTDYGYT
TRBJ2-1 TRBV4-2 ASSPTTSGDLNEQF
TRBJ2-1 TRBV5-1 ASRKNRETYNEQF
TRBJ2-7 TRBV9 ASSVISGYEQY
TRBJ1-1 TRBV6-4 ASRREGVNTEAF
TRBJ2-1 TRBV19 ASSITGDVYNEQF
TRBJ1-3 TRBV28 ASSGGHLNTIY
TRBJ1-4 TRBV30 AWAQGNEKLF
TRBJ1-1 TRBV6-6 ASSYGQVADYTEAF
TRBJ1-2 TRBV5-4 ASSLQDRVNYGYT
TRBJ2-3 TRBV5-1 ASSLGHPTDTQY
TRBJ1-2 TRBV7-2 ASSSGANYGYT
TRBJ2-1 TRBV10-3 AISDYSGIGYNEQF
TRBJ2-1 TRBV7-9 ASSSRREGSPGDEQF
TRBJ1-6 TRBV9 ASSVGRQNRTPLH
TRBJ1-5 TRBV5-8 ASIRQGNQPQH
TRBJ1-5 TRBV30 AWRTTGPNQPQH
TRBJ2-7 TRBV19 ATGGASYEQY
TRBJ2-1 TRBV7-9 SSSLAGEFYNEQF
TRBJ1-5 TRBV5-5 ASSGTGANQPQH
TRBJ2-1 TRBV14 ASSHLRQGNNEQF
TRBJ1-2 TRBV9 ASSEAEQGTDYT
TRBJ2-7 TRBV4-1 ASSQGQRSYEQH
TRBJ2-7 TRBV4-3 ASSPTLGSGSLSSYEQY